The 5 T cell receptor beta chains in this list originate from one sample, sequenced in a study of cytomegalovirus exposure and HLA in healthy donors. A multiplex PCR was run with 60 Vbeta primers and 13 Jbeta primers. This table comes from immunoSEQ multiplex PCR, and its TCRdb copy is limited to in-frame clones, with some not included. The sample shows under 150,000 clones, less than 85% of them seen only once. The specimen was PBMCs. The receptor source for this set is a woman aged 50 to 60 in good health and CMV-seropositive.

The V call is TRBV11-3, the J call TRBJ2-1; D remains unclear. Germline V gives CDR1 SGHNT, CDR2 YENEEA. V lost 0 bases and J lost 9, with 21 bases in between. The CDR3 sequence is 17 residues long. For the CDR3, the DNA is TGTGCCAGCAGCTTAGAAAAGGAGCTGTCACCCCCCGCTGAGCAGTTCTTC. Translation gives CASSLEKELSPPAEQFF.

The chain carries TRBV5-4 and TRBJ2-5, with D possibly being TRBD1 (6 bases). The ends were cut back, 4 bases at V and 11 bases at J, with 15 bases in the middle. CDR1 and CDR2 (germline): SGHNT, YYREEE (reference sequence). The CDR3 has 12 residues. The CDR3, as DNA: TGTGCCAGCAGCCTGGGGACATCCGGACAGTACTTC. This encodes CASSLGTSGQYF.

The V gene is TRBV5-4, the J gene TRBJ1-4, with D possibly TRBD1 on 6 matching bases. This CDR3 spans 17 amino acids. Germline loops: CDR1 SGHNT, CDR2 YYREEE (reference sequence). Deletions cut 2 bases from V and 3 bases from J, with 17 bases between. CDR3 coding DNA: TGTGCCAGCAGCTTAGTCGGCGGGGGGCGAGCTAATGAAAAACTGTTTTTT. Residues: CASSLVGGGRANEKLFF.

The rearrangement uses TRBV5-4 and TRBJ2-3; 8 positions match TRBD2. After removal of 3 bases from V and 4 bases from J, the junction contained 13 bases not matched to a gene. CDR3 size: 17 residues. Looked up from germline, CDR1 is SGHNT and CDR2 is YYREEE (reference sequence). This CDR3 reads CASSSRGGREYSDTQYF. Written as DNA, the CDR3 is TGTGCCAGCAGCTCTCGGGGGGGCAGGGAGTACTCAGATACGCAGTATTTT.

The genes are TRBV6-5 and TRBJ2-4; D might be TRBD2 (7 bases). The germline V gene has CDR1 MNHEY and CDR2 SVGAGI. V was shortened by 5 bases and J by 4 bases, with 15 bases between the two germline ends. The CDR3 consists of 15 residues. The CDR3 DNA is TGTGCCAGCAGTATCGGGGGGCCGACGAAAAACATTCAGTACTTC. Translating gives CASSIGGPTKNIQYF.